This TCR beta chain was profiled in a study of cytomegalovirus exposure and HLA in healthy donors. It was healthy bone marrow donors who served as donors. The sample holds one count of this clone. What it binds is unknown. In the PCR, 60 Vbeta and 13 Jbeta primers were used. Profiling relied on immunoSEQ multiplex PCR, and the TCRdb table lists in-frame clones only, not all of them. The sample has fewer than 250,000 clones; just under 75% are singletons. V shed 6 bases, J shed 4 bases, and the junction held 4 bases outside the gene matches. CDR1 and CDR2 (germline): MNHEY, SMNVEV (reference sequence). The CDR3 loop spans 14 amino acids. Findings and limits, study-wide: Across all donors, roughly uniform sequencing depth was an assumption of the presence/absence analyses. Segments of the TCR beta V type were, in most cases, productive about 90% or about 30% of the time in an earlier analysis.

The receptor comes from a man aged 30-40 years in good health and CMV-seropositive. This rearrangement joins TRBV27 to TRBJ2-7; 12 bases align to TRBD2. The material sequenced was PBMCs. The CDR3 DNA reads as TGTGCCAGCAGGCGGACTAGCGGGATGTACGAGCAGTACTTC. Translation: CASRRTSGMYEQYF.